The T cell receptor beta chain under discussion was sequenced for a study of T cell responses to AZD1222 COVID-19 vaccine. General observations from the study: Most donors were white British, females outnumbered males, and clonal diversity was possibly underestimated. Sampling captured repertoires only after the peak T cell response.

Sequencing was performed with immunoSEQ multiplex PCR; in TCRdb, only in-frame clones are kept and a portion is missing. The table lists 75,000 to 100,000 clones, almost 90% of them singletons. A note on this clone: Its specificity is not known.

The V and J ends lost 0 bases and 6 bases, in that order; junction bases with no gene match: 9. The germline gives CDR1 MNHEY, CDR2 SVGEGT. This CDR3 comprises 17 residues. The sequences come from peripheral blood, collected on day 0 of AZD1222 vaccination. The TCR comes from an adult in good health. The chain recombines TRBV6-2 or TRBV6-3 with TRBJ2-1; TRBD2 aligns across 9 bases. The chain's CDR3 is CASSYSPRGREGNEQFF. The CDR3 DNA is TGTGCCAGCAGTTACTCCCCGAGAGGGCGGGAGGGCAATGAGCAGTTCTTC.